A selection of T cell receptor beta chains follows, all from one sample in a study of cytomegalovirus exposure and HLA in healthy donors. Using immunoSEQ multiplex PCR, the repertoire was profiled, and TCRdb retains in-frame clones only, with some absent. The data hold fewer than 150,000 clones, with 80% observed a single time. The sequenced sample was PBMCs. These TCRs come from a man aged 50 or older in good health and CMV-seronegative. CDR3s include the opening cysteine and the closing phenylalanine or tryptophan. The order of the fields is D gene, clone size, J gene, V gene, CDR3 DNA, CDR3 protein. The D gene is left open where the match is weak. Not every row has a clone size; where given, it reads once, few, many or a size class.

NA,NA,TRBJ2-7,TRBV7-3,TGTGCCCGCCCTTTGGTAGGGCCAGGGTACGAGCAGTACTTC,CARPLVGPGYEQYF
NA,once,TRBJ1-1,TRBV14,TGTGCCAGCAGCCAAACTAGGAACACTGAAGCTTTCTTT,CASSQTRNTEAFF
NA,NA,TRBJ1-2,TRBV7-8,TGTGCCAGCAGCCGACAGGCCCGGGCAGGCTACCCCTTC,CASSRQARAGYPF
NA,NA,TRBJ1-1,TRBV7-6,TGTGCCAGCAGCGCCACAGCTGAAGTTAACACTGAAGCTTTCTTT,CASSATAEVNTEAFF
NA,NA,TRBJ2-3,TRBV6-1,TGTGCCAGCAGTGTGAGGCTAAGCACAGATACGCAGTATTTT,CASSVRLSTDTQYF
TRBD1,NA,TRBJ1-3,TRBV27,TGTGCCAGCAGTGGGACAGGCGCCAGCTCTGGAAACACCATATATTTT,CASSGTGASSGNTIYF
TRBD1,NA,TRBJ1-2,TRBV2,TGTGCCAGCAGCCAGGGACAGGGGGTAGGTGGCTACACCTTC,CASSQGQGVGGYTF
TRBD2,NA,TRBJ2-3,TRBV7-3,TGTGCCAGCAGCTTCCCTAGCGGGGGGCTCCCAGATACGCAGTATTTT,CASSFPSGGLPDTQYF
NA,NA,TRBJ2-1,TRBV7-3,TGTGCCAGCAGCCTCACCCGGAATGAGCAGTTCTTC,CASSLTRNEQFF
TRBD1,NA,TRBJ1-3,TRBV30,TGTGCCTGGAGTCCTGGGACAGGGGAAGCGGACACCATATATTTT,CAWSPGTGEADTIYF
NA,NA,TRBJ2-1,TRBV5-6,TGTGCCAGCAGCTTGAAGCCCCACAATGAGCAGTTCTTC,CASSLKPHNEQFF
NA,NA,TRBJ1-6,TRBV4-3,TGCGCCAGCAGCCAAAATACAGGAAGGGAAAATTCACCCCTCCACTTT,CASSQNTGRENSPLHF
TRBD1,few,TRBJ1-4,TRBV5-6,TGTGCCAGCAGCCGAGACAGGGGTTACGCTAATGAAAAACTGTTTTTT,CASSRDRGYANEKLFF
TRBD2,NA,TRBJ2-1,TRBV11-2,TGTGCCAGCAGCTCCTCTCTCGGCGGGAGGGCCGGTCCTGAGCAGTTCTTC,CASSSSLGGRAGPEQFF
NA,NA,TRBJ1-4,TRBV6-1,TGTGCCAGCAGTGGACAGCCCGCAACTAATGAAAAACTGTTTTTT,CASSGQPATNEKLFF
NA,NA,TRBJ1-2,TRBV5-4,TGTGCCAGCAGCTTGGGTTTGAGGAGAGCTAACTATGGCTACACCTTC,CASSLGLRRANYGYTF
TRBD1,NA,TRBJ2-7,TRBV7-9,TGTGCCAGCAGCTTCGGGACAGGCGCCTACGAGCAGTACTTC,CASSFGTGAYEQYF
TRBD1,NA,TRBJ2-7,TRBV7-8,TGTGCCAGCAGCTTAATAGCAGGGGGCCGGGGGAGCTCCTACGAGCAGTACTTC,CASSLIAGGRGSSYEQYF
NA,NA,TRBJ2-5,TRBV27,TGTGCCAGCAGTTCAAAGGACAGAGAAAAAGAGACCCAGTACTTC,CASSSKDREKETQYF
NA,NA,TRBJ2-7,TRBV18,TGTGCCAGCTCACCACAACTAGATTCCTACGAGCAGTACTTC,CASSPQLDSYEQYF
TRBD2,NA,TRBJ2-1,TRBV5-1,TGCGCCAGCAGCTCCCGTGCGGGGGGGGCCTACAATGAGCAGTTCTTC,CASSSRAGGAYNEQFF
NA,NA,TRBJ1-5,TRBV18,TGTGCCACCTCAGGAGATAGCAATCAGCCCCAGCATTTT,CATSGDSNQPQHF
NA,NA,TRBJ1-2,TRBV7-9,TGTGCCAGCAGCTTACGCGCGTTTGCTTACTATGGCTACACCTTC,CASSLRAFAYYGYTF
NA,NA,TRBJ2-3,TRBV5-4,TGTGCCAGCAGCTCGGGACTCGGCCTCACAGATACGCAGTATTTT,CASSSGLGLTDTQYF
NA,once,TRBJ1-2,TRBV2,TGTGCCAGCAGTGGGGAGGGACGTAGCTATGGCTACACCTTC,CASSGEGRSYGYTF
TRBD1,once,TRBJ1-2,TRBV27,TGTGCCAGCAGTCCGACAGGGGCCTATGGCTACACCTTC,CASSPTGAYGYTF